These 23 T cell receptor beta chains came from one sample sequenced in a study of blood T cells in healthy people across ages (dated by TCRdb to between 2014 and 2017). The library was obtained by 5' RACE. TCRdb lists the instrument as Illumina HiSeq 2500. A second roughly 7 to 11 cycle PCR used a sample-barcoded 5' primer and a J-beta primer mix. TCRdb handled the public reads itself, with Q25 trimming in fastp and clone calling in MiXCR, and kept productive beta chains. Entries that share a CDR3 protein sequence are merged under the most common genes and DNA. Counted in this sample were around 500,000 distinct CDR3 sequences; around half of them appeared once. The ten top clones hold 20% to 25% of the sample. The source material was blood. The receptors were sampled from a man at least 80 years old in good health.

This clonotype has ten or more counts. This chain uses TRBV6-6 with TRBJ1-5, with D uncertain. Trimming left V 5 bases short and J 4 bases short, with 6 bases between. The CDR3 sequence is 12 residues long. Per the germline V gene, CDR1 is MNHNY and CDR2 is SVGAGI (reference sequence). The CDR3 nucleotides read TGTGCCAGCAGTCGCGATAATCAGCCCCAGCATTTT. Its translation is CASSRDNQPQHF.

The chain couples TRBV7-2 to TRBJ2-5; TRBD2 agrees at 10 bases. Germline CDR1 SGHTA, CDR2 FQGNSA. V dropped 1 base and J dropped 5; count of bases not matched to a gene: 10. CDR3 size: 17 residues. In nucleotides, the CDR3 is TGTGCCAGCAGCTTAGTCGGGCCAGCGGGGGGGACGGAGACCCAGTACTTC. It yields the protein CASSLVGPAGGTETQYF.

This clonotype was detected many times. This chain links TRBV7-9 with TRBJ1-1; the D is unclear. The CDR3 is made up of 14 amino acids. V was pared by 0 bases and J by 1 base, with 6 bases between. Looked up from germline, CDR1 is SEHNR and CDR2 is FQNEAQ (reference sequence). CDR3 nucleotide sequence: TGTGCCAGCAGCTTAGCTGGGCAGAACACTGAAGCTTTCTTT. Translated, it gives CASSLAGQNTEAFF.

This chain connects TRBV12-3 or TRBV12-4 to TRBJ2-7, with no clear D. V shed 1 base and J shed 5 bases, with 6 bases lying between them. The CDR3 has 12 residues. The CDR3 sequence is CASSLGQDEQYF. The CDR3, as DNA: TGTGCCAGCAGTTTAGGGCAGGACGAGCAGTACTTC.

The rearrangement links TRBV4-2 to TRBJ2-7; D may match TRBD1 or TRBD2 (5 bases each). The CDR3 sequence is 17 residues long. With 0 bases removed from V and 2 bases from J, the gap between germline ends came to 17 bases. Germline values: CDR1 LGHNA, CDR2 YNFKEQ. CDR3 sequence: CASSQDFEGRRPYEQYF. The CDR3 bases are TGTGCCAGCAGCCAAGATTTCGAGGGGCGCAGACCCTACGAGCAGTACTTC.

The J gene is TRBJ1-5, the V gene TRBV15; D uncertain. V lost 0 bases and J lost 6, with 12 bases in between. This CDR3 spans 15 amino acids. Germline V gene data show CDR1 as LNHNV and CDR2 as YYDKDF (reference sequence). CDR3 loop: CATSRDGRGGQPQHF. The CDR3 coding sequence is TGTGCCACCAGCAGAGATGGACGGGGAGGTCAGCCCCAGCATTTT.

The V and J genes are TRBV29-1 and TRBJ2-5; no firm D call. The V end was cut by 4 bases, the J end by 0 bases, with 9 bases between. The CDR3 has 13 residues. Germline values: CDR1 SQVTM, CDR2 ANQGSEA. The CDR3 nucleotides read TGCAGCGTTGTTTCACAGAACCAAGAGACCCAGTACTTC. Protein: CSVVSQNQETQYF.

V is TRBV12-3 or TRBV12-4 and J is TRBJ1-1; weak D call: TRBD1 (6 bases). Deletions cut 4 bases from V and 11 bases from J, with 11 bases between. This CDR3 contains 11 residues. CDR3 amino acids: CASSYNRVAFF. The CDR3 DNA follows: TGTGCCAGCAGTTACAACAGGGTCGCTTTCTTT.

The chain uses TRBV5-1 and TRBJ2-1; 7 positions match TRBD1. Germline CDR1 and CDR2: SGHRS and YFSETQ. J gave up 7 bases and V 4 bases, and 5 bases lay outside the gene matches. This CDR3 contains 13 residues. CDR3: CASSIGTANEQFF. For the CDR3, the DNA is TGCGCCAGCAGCATCGGGACAGCAAATGAGCAGTTCTTC.

J is TRBJ2-2 and V is TRBV5-1; D is perhaps TRBD2 (6 bases). Per germline, CDR1 SGHRS and CDR2 YFSETQ. The CDR3 has 16 amino acids. V was pared by 2 bases and J by 5 bases, with 16 bases between. This CDR3 reads CASSFTGPRGTGELFF. In DNA form, the CDR3 reads TGCGCCAGCAGCTTTACCGGGCCCCGGGGGACCGGGGAGCTGTTTTTT.

J is TRBJ2-7 and V is TRBV4-1; D is possibly TRBD1 (6 bases). Trimming cost V 2 bases and J 5 bases, with 10 bases left between them. Germline V lookup: CDR1 MGHRA, CDR2 YSYEKL. This CDR3 spans 13 amino acids. The CDR3 is CASSQQGWNEQYF. CDR3 DNA: TGCGCCAGCAGCCAACAGGGGTGGAACGAGCAGTACTTC.

The table lists this clonotype with many counts. The chain is built from TRBV6-6 and TRBJ2-1; 14 nucleotides align to TRBD2. The CDR3 has 17 amino acids. The V segment lost 4 bases and the J segment 6 bases; nucleotides outside the gene matches: 8. Germline V gene data show CDR1 as MNHNY and CDR2 as SVGAGI (reference sequence). The CDR3 region has the DNA TGTGCCAGCAGTTCCCAAAGACTAGCGGGAGGGCTCAATGAGCAGTTCTTC. Translation gives CASSSQRLAGGLNEQFF.

The J gene is TRBJ2-1, the V gene TRBV7-3; 10 bases map to TRBD2. The CDR3 sequence is 15 residues long. Germline CDR1 and CDR2: SGHTA and FQGTGA. Losses at the gene ends were 1 base for V and 6 bases for J; bases not matched to a gene: 3. CDR3 residues: CASSLRTSGPNEQFF. In nucleotides, the CDR3 is TGTGCCAGCAGCTTAAGGACTAGCGGACCCAATGAGCAGTTCTTC.

This clonotype was observed at least ten times. This chain uses TRBV27 with TRBJ2-3; no firm D call. Germline CDR1 reads MNHEY; CDR2 reads SMNVEV (reference sequence). V was pared by 6 bases and J by 2 bases, with 6 bases between. This CDR3 region has 12 residues. The CDR3 is CASSFDTDTQYF. As DNA, the CDR3 is TGTGCCAGCAGCTTTGACACAGATACGCAGTATTTT.

This clonotype was counted many times. This chain joins TRBV6-6 and TRBJ2-1; possibly TRBD1 for D (6 bases). CDR1 and CDR2 (germline): MNHNY, SVGAGI (reference sequence). V was pared by 4 bases and J by 6 bases, with 10 bases between. CDR3 size: 13 residues. Here the CDR3 DNA reads TGTGCCAGCAGTTTTGACAGGACCAATGAGCAGTTCTTC. Its translation is CASSFDRTNEQFF.

This clonotype was recorded many times. This chain joins TRBV7-9 and TRBJ2-7, with a weak D call TRBD1 (5 bases). Trimming took 6 bases from V and 1 from J, leaving 10 bases between them. The CDR3 loop spans 13 amino acids. Looked up from germline, CDR1 is SEHNR and CDR2 is FQNEAQ (reference sequence). The CDR3 DNA is TGTGCCAGCAGAACGGACAAATCCTACGAGCAGTACTTC. It encodes CASRTDKSYEQYF.

V is TRBV15 and J is TRBJ2-4; the D is unclear. The germline V gene encodes CDR1 LNHNV and CDR2 YYDKDF (reference sequence). This CDR3 comprises 18 residues. Trimming removed 4 bases from V and 0 bases from J, with 19 bases in between. The CDR3 sequence is CATSKDTSKSIAKNIQYF. The DNA for the CDR3 is TGTGCCACCAGCAAAGATACGAGCAAGTCGATAGCCAAAAACATTCAGTACTTC.

This clonotype came up many times. This chain uses TRBV7-2 with TRBJ1-2; D not certain. Germline V gene lookup returns CDR1 SGHTA and CDR2 FQGNSA. The CDR3 loop spans 14 amino acids. V was clipped by 7 bases and J by 0 bases, with 12 bases between them. In nucleotides, the CDR3 is TGTGCCAGCACCCCGGGGAGTTCTAACTATGGCTACACCTTC. It codes for CASTPGSSNYGYTF.

On this clonotype: No conserved phenylalanine or tryptophan is present at the end of the CDR3, so a read error is the likely explanation. The chain combines TRBV9 with TRBJ2-1; unclear D gene. Deletions cut 4 bases from V and 7 bases from J, with 9 bases between. CDR1 and CDR2 (germline): SGDLS, YYNGEE. The CDR3 runs 12 residues. The CDR3 DNA sequence: TGTGCCAGCAGCCCCCAGGAGAATGAGCAGTTCTGC. Translating it yields CASSPQENEQFC.

V gene TRBV20-1 combines with J gene TRBJ2-1; TRBD2 matches 15 bases. This CDR3 is 19 amino acids long. J was trimmed by 4 bases and V by 3 bases; bases with no gene match: 13. From germline, CDR1 is DFQATT and CDR2 SNEGSKA (reference sequence). The DNA for the CDR3 is TGCAGTGCTAGTCACACTACCGGGACTAGCGGGAGGTCTTACAATGAGCAGTTCTTC. Protein product: CSASHTTGTSGRSYNEQFF.

The CDR3 DNA is TGTGCCAGCAGCGTAGCTAGGGGGTCTCGGGAAAAACTGTTTTTT. It translates to CASSVARGSREKLFF. The J gene is TRBJ1-4, the V gene TRBV9; D might be TRBD1 (6 bases). In germline, CDR1 is SGDLS, CDR2 YYNGEE. Trimming cost V 0 bases and J 8 bases, with 14 bases left between them. This CDR3 region has 15 residues.

The chain couples TRBV5-1 to TRBJ2-1; D is uncertain. The CDR3 length is 13 residues. Per germline, CDR1 SGHRS and CDR2 YFSETQ. Trimming stripped 4 bases from V and 4 bases from J, with 9 bases between. The CDR3 protein is CASSPRNYNEQFF. CDR3 nucleotides: TGCGCCAGCAGCCCGAGAAATTACAATGAGCAGTTCTTC.

The CDR3: CASSPYLSGAYEQYF. DNA for the CDR3: TGCGCCAGCAGCCCCTACCTTTCGGGGGCCTACGAGCAGTACTTC. The chain joins TRBV4-1 to TRBJ2-7; D is perhaps TRBD2 (6 bases). Trimming removed 4 bases at V and 2 bases at J, with 15 bases between. Germline V gene data show CDR1 as MGHRA and CDR2 as YSYEKL. The CDR3 spans 15 residues.